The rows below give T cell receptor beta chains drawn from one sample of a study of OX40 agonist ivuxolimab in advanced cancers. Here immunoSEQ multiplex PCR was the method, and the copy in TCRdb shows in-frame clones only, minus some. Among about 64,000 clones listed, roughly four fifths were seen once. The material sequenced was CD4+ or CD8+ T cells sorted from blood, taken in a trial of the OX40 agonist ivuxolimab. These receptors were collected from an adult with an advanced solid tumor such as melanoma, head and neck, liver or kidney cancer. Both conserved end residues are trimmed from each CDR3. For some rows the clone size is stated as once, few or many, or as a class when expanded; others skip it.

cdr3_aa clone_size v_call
ASHGVDTGELF NA TRBV5-4
ASSSKKGLGHQPQH NA TRBV6-5
ASSLVGVRQPQH NA TRBV11-3
ASSRAGNLYGYT NA TRBV25-1
ASRLGSGANVLT NA TRBV28
ASSGQRLYNEQF few TRBV2
ASSLGGSGKQGGAF NA TRBV5-1
ASSQDPGAETQY NA TRBV4-1
ASSAGQGLETQY NA TRBV9
ASSLLDRNYGYT NA TRBV28
ASREQGLEKLF NA TRBV6-4
ASSWDRNQPQH NA TRBV28
ASSKQGGSYEQY NA TRBV5-4
ASERVTDTQY NA TRBV2
ASSLAGVNEQF NA TRBV7-2
ASSLDSGYEKLF NA TRBV7-6